The clone carrying this T cell receptor (beta chain) was seen only a few times. The target antigen is unknown. Germline assignment: CDR1 ENHRY and CDR2 SYGVKD. Germline trimming cut 8 bases from V and 6 bases from J; bases unmatched to any gene: 5. The CDR3 is 12 amino acids. Via MiXCR, TCRdb re-called the RT-PCR reads, giving one row per CDR3 protein. Altogether about 520,000 distinct CDR3 sequences are present, roughly 25% being singletons, with the ten largest covering approximately 2%. The data originate from a study of response to subunit inactivated influenza vaccine. Study findings and constraints: Seasonal influenza vaccination, on each occasion, was suggested by the authors to recruit few new T cells.

This TCR came from a man aged 50-60 years who received an inactivated influenza vaccine. Sequenced here: CD4+ T cells sorted from PBMCs, sampled more than 4 days after vaccination. The V call is TRBV10-3, the J call TRBJ2-7; 9 positions agree with TRBD1. The CDR3 spells CAIGTGSPEQYF. CDR3 nucleotide sequence: TGTGCCATCGGGACAGGGAGCCCCGAGCAGTACTTC.